The T cell receptor (beta chain) under discussion was sequenced for a study of TIL therapy for anti-PD-1-resistant metastatic lung cancer. CDR3 length equals 16 residues. Looked up from germline, CDR1 is MDHEN and CDR2 is SYDVKM. With 2 bases removed from V and 3 bases from J, the gap between germline ends came to 17 bases. Time point noted: pre-treatment sample, taken before nivolumab and TIL therapy. This was the immunoSEQ v3 assay. Repertoires were generated with immunoSEQ multiplex PCR, while TCRdb's copy carries only in-frame clones and drops some. The top ten clones hold 1.5% to 2% of a sample with about 59,000 clones, around 79% of them seen once.

The sample here was blood, taken at baseline. The rearrangement uses TRBV28 and TRBJ2-7; a possible D gene is TRBD2 (5 bases). The receptor was derived from a person aged 25 to 80 with non-small cell lung cancer. CDR3 amino acids: CASSLGVRVGIYEQYF. The CDR3 DNA is TGTGCCAGCAGTTTAGGTGTAAGGGTCGGGATCTACGAGCAGTACTTC.